These 21 T cell receptor beta chains share one sample of origin, sequenced in a study of blood T cell repertoires in COVID-19. Repertoires were generated with immunoSEQ multiplex PCR, while TCRdb's copy carries only in-frame clones and drops some. The sample contains around 420,000 clones, approximately 85% of which appear only once. The sequenced material came from PBMCs or T cells enriched from blood (not recorded which). These receptors were obtained from a woman between 40 and 50 years old with acute COVID-19.

This chain links TRBV19 with TRBJ1-2; 7 bases match TRBD1. The CDR3 spans 12 residues. V lost 5 bases to trimming and J lost 9 bases; unmatched junction nucleotides: 6. Per germline, CDR1 LNHDA and CDR2 SQIVND (reference sequence). CDR3 nucleotides: TGTGCCAGTAGTGATGACAGGGCACGCTACACCTTC. Amino acid sequence: CASSDDRARYTF.

The V and J genes are TRBV10-3 and TRBJ1-5; maybe TRBD1 (5 bases). The CDR3 contains 17 residues. Germline V gene data show CDR1 as ENHRY and CDR2 as SYGVKD. V was pared by 0 bases and J by 0 bases, with 12 bases between. CDR3 loop: CAISESDTRYSNQPQHF. CDR3 DNA sequence: TGTGCCATCAGTGAGTCGGACACCCGATATAGCAATCAGCCCCAGCATTTT.

The V call is TRBV11-2, the J call TRBJ2-1, with 13 nucleotides matching TRBD2. CDR1 SGHAT and CDR2 FQNNGV come from the germline V gene. With V trimmed by 5 bases and J by 2 bases, 9 bases remained unmatched. The CDR3 is 18 residues long. CDR3 sequence (DNA): TGTGCCAGCAGCCCCGGACTAGCGGGGGCCATCACCTACAATGAGCAGTTCTTC. Amino acid sequence: CASSPGLAGAITYNEQFF.

The chain employs TRBV5-1 and TRBJ2-7; 7 bases fit TRBD2. V dropped 2 bases and J dropped 2; count of bases not matched to a gene: 1. Per germline, CDR1 SGHRS and CDR2 YFSETQ. CDR3 length: 13 residues. This CDR3 reads CASSFAGAYEQYF. CDR3 coding DNA: TGCGCCAGCAGCTTTGCGGGGGCCTACGAGCAGTACTTC.

The CDR3 region has the DNA TGTGCCAGCTCACCCGGGCGGGGGGGCTATGGCTACACCTTC. It codes for CASSPGRGGYGYTF. The chain combines TRBV18 with TRBJ1-2; tentative D call: TRBD1 (5 bases). The CDR3 is made up of 14 amino acids. Germline V lookup: CDR1 KGHSH, CDR2 LQKENI. Between the trimmed V and J ends, which lost 3 bases and 4 bases, there was a span of 12 bases.

The chain combines TRBV5-1 with TRBJ1-1; D gene unclear. V was trimmed by 5 bases and J by 1 base, leaving 12 bases between them. This CDR3 is built from 14 residues. Germline V gives CDR1 SGHRS, CDR2 YFSETQ. CDR3 nucleotides: TGCGCCAGCAGGGAGGGAGGGCCGAACACTGAAGCTTTCTTT. Translating gives CASREGGPNTEAFF.

The chain joins TRBV9 to TRBJ2-6; D is perhaps TRBD2 (6 bases). Germline CDR1 is SGDLS and CDR2 is YYNGEE. The CDR3 loop spans 17 amino acids. Trimming shortened V by 0 bases and J by 0 bases, and 10 bases separated the two germline ends. The CDR3 bases are TGTGCCAGCAGCGTAGTCGGGACTGCCTCTGGGGCCAACGTCCTGACTTTC. It yields the protein CASSVVGTASGANVLTF.

The chain couples TRBV29-1 to TRBJ2-1; TRBD1 aligns across 9 bases. Germline values: CDR1 SQVTM, CDR2 ANQGSEA. V dropped 6 bases and J dropped 1; count of bases not matched to a gene: 1. The length of the CDR3 is 13 residues. CDR3 bases: TGCAGCGTCGGGACAGGGTCCTACAATGAGCAGTTCTTC. It translates to CSVGTGSYNEQFF.

This rearrangement joins TRBV10-3 to TRBJ1-1; 8 positions agree with TRBD1. CDR1 is ENHRY, CDR2 SYGVKD, per germline. This CDR3 has 15 residues. Trimming cost V 2 bases and J 4 bases; bases outside gene matches: 6. The CDR3 loop is CAISETGGESTEAFF. The CDR3 coding sequence is TGTGCCATCAGTGAGACAGGGGGGGAGAGCACTGAAGCTTTCTTT.

The gene calls are TRBV5-5 and TRBJ2-2; 7 nucleotides align to TRBD2. The CDR3 runs 14 residues. The V segment lost 1 base and the J segment 3 bases; nucleotides outside the gene matches: 0. Germline V gives CDR1 SGHKS, CDR2 YYEKEE (reference sequence). CDR3 loop: CASSLSGDTGELFF. DNA for the CDR3: TGTGCCAGCAGCTTGAGCGGGGACACCGGGGAGCTGTTTTTT.

V and J are TRBV29-1 and TRBJ1-2; perhaps TRBD1 as D (6 bases). Germline-derived CDR1 and CDR2 are SQVTM and ANQGSEA. V lost 2 bases and J lost 4, with 11 bases in between. The CDR3 has 13 residues. Written as DNA, the CDR3 is TGCAGCGTTGAATCGGCAGGGGTCTATGGCTACACCTTC. Amino acid sequence: CSVESAGVYGYTF.

This clone has more than one count but fewer than ten. The chain employs TRBV3-1 (or the pseudogene TRBV3-2) and TRBJ2-7, with TRBD2 identical over 7 bases. Trimming at V came to 4 bases and at J to 1 base, leaving 10 bases not matched to a gene. Germline CDR1 LGHDT, CDR2 YNNKEL (reference sequence). The CDR3 sequence is 16 residues long. The CDR3 bases are TGTGCCAGCAGCCTACTGACTGCAGCGGGGTCCTACGAGCAGTACTTC. Its protein product is CASSLLTAAGSYEQYF.

This clone was picked up a small number of times. The rearrangement links TRBV5-6 to TRBJ2-3, with a possible D match to TRBD1 (6 bases). Germline CDR1 and CDR2: SGHDT and YYEEEE. This CDR3 contains 15 residues. V was cut by 4 bases and J by 2 bases, with 14 bases left in between. The chain's CDR3 is CASSRYQGYTDTQYF. The CDR3 DNA is TGTGCCAGCAGCCGCTACCAGGGGTACACAGATACGCAGTATTTT.

The chain joins TRBV5-4 to TRBJ2-3; a possible D gene is TRBD1 (6 bases). The CDR3 is 18 amino acids. Trimming took 4 bases from V and 4 from J, leaving 25 bases between them. Germline loops: CDR1 SGHNT, CDR2 YYREEE (reference sequence). CDR3 protein: CASSRKSPGQGQADTQYF. In nucleotides, the CDR3 is TGTGCCAGCAGCCGCAAGTCCCCGGGACAAGGTCAGGCAGATACGCAGTATTTT.

This clone was seen a handful of times. V and J are TRBV12-5 and TRBJ2-2; TRBD1 aligns across 7 bases. V lost 5 bases to trimming and J lost 8 bases; unmatched junction nucleotides: 11. Germline V lookup: CDR1 LGHNT, CDR2 FRNRAP. The CDR3 is 15 residues long. As DNA, the CDR3 is TGTGCTAGTGGTCTAGACAGGGATCCCCGAGGGGAGCTGTTTTTT. It is translated as CASGLDRDPRGELFF.

The chain uses TRBV18 and TRBJ1-3, with D possibly TRBD1 on 5 matching bases. Germline V gene sequence: CDR1 KGHSH, CDR2 LQKENI. This CDR3 contains 16 residues. Trimming removed 5 bases at V and 0 bases at J, with 14 bases between. The CDR3 spells CASSYLGPLSGNTIYF. Here the CDR3 DNA reads TGTGCCAGCTCATATCTGGGGCCCCTCTCTGGAAACACCATATATTTT.

This sequence joins TRBV7-2 and TRBJ1-5; weak D call: TRBD1 (5 bases). The germline V gene encodes CDR1 SGHTA and CDR2 FQGNSA. Trimming shortened V by 4 bases and J by 2 bases, and 15 bases separated the two germline ends. This CDR3 contains 16 residues. CDR3 DNA sequence: TGTGCCAGCAGCTCCCGACAGACCTGGGGCAATCAGCCCCAGCATTTT. This encodes CASSSRQTWGNQPQHF.

The chain links TRBV24-1 to TRBJ2-3; the match to TRBD2 covers 7 bases. The trim removed 4 bases at V and 3 bases at J, leaving 6 bases unmatched. Per the germline V gene, CDR1 is KGHDR and CDR2 is SFDVKD. The CDR3 is made up of 15 amino acids. The CDR3 region has the DNA TGTGCCACCAGTGACCCCGGGCGGGGGACAGATACGCAGTATTTT. This encodes CATSDPGRGTDTQYF.

The CDR3 loop is CASSPVPIGTGELFF. DNA for the CDR3: TGTGCCAGCAGCCCTGTCCCTATTGGCACCGGGGAGCTGTTTTTT. V and J are TRBV2 and TRBJ2-2, with unresolved D. The V end lost 6 bases, the J end lost 4 bases, and 15 bases lay between the germline ends. CDR1 and CDR2 from the germline V gene are SNHLY and FYNNEI. The CDR3 loop spans 15 amino acids. The full variable domain, in which reference TRBV2 and TRBJ2-2 provide the parts outside the CDR3, is EPEVTQTPSHQVTQMGQEVILRCVPISNHLYFYWYRQILGQKVEFLVSFYNNEISEKSEIFDDQFSVERPDGSNFTLKIRSTKLEDSAMYFCASSPVPIGTGELFFGEGSRLTVL.

CDR3 region: CASSFWTGLYNEQFF. As DNA, the CDR3 is TGTGCCAGCAGCTTCTGGACAGGACTCTACAATGAGCAGTTCTTC. This rearrangement joins TRBV7-9 to TRBJ2-1; TRBD1 matches at 7 bases. Trimming at V came to 3 bases and at J to 3 bases, leaving 5 bases not matched to a gene. The CDR3 covers 15 residues. Germline loops: CDR1 SEHNR, CDR2 FQNEAQ (reference sequence).

The rearrangement joins TRBV30 to TRBJ1-4, with D maybe TRBD1 (6 bases). Germline CDR1 reads GTSNPN; CDR2 reads SVGIG (reference sequence). The CDR3 sequence is 17 residues long. Trimming shortened V by 0 bases and J by 7 bases, and 21 bases separated the two germline ends. The CDR3 DNA reads as TGTGCCTGGAGTGTACAACAGGGCCAGGGGATTAGTGAAAAACTGTTTTTT. Protein product: CAWSVQQGQGISEKLFF.